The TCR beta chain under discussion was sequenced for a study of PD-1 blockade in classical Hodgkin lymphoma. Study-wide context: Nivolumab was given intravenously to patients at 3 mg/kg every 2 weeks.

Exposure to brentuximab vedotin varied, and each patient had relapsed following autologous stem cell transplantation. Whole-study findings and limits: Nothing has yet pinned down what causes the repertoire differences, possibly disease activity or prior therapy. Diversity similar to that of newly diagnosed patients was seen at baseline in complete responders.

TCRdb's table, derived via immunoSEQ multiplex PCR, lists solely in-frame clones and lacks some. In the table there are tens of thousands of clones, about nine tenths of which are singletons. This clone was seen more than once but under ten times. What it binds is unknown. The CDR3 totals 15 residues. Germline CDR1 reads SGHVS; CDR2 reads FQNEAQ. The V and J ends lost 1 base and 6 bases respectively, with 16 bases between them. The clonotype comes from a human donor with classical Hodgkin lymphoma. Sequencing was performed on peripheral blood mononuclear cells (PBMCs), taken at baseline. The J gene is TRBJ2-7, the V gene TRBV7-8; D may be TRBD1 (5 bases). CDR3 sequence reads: CASSLGQGPPLEQYF. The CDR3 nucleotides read TGTGCCAGCAGCTTAGGGCAGGGCCCTCCCCTCGAGCAGTACTTC.